This entry concerns a single TCR beta chain. The antigen is unknown. The data derive from a study of OX40 agonist ivuxolimab in advanced cancers. The wider study: All patients had ivuxolimab intravenously every 2 weeks at 0.01 to 10 mg/kg.

Findings and caveats of the study: Clonal expansion was seen in CD4+ and CD8+ blood T cells by week 6 at 0.1 to 3.0 mg/kg.

Measured with immunoSEQ multiplex PCR; TCRdb has only the in-frame clones, and not every one. Among 60,000 or so clones listed, 82% were seen once. Blood got drawn at baseline, again on cycle 4 day 1, and then on cycle 7 day 1. Germline assignment: CDR1 SQVTM and CDR2 ANQGSEA. The V segment lost 6 bases and the J segment 2 bases; nucleotides outside the gene matches: 5. This CDR3 is 13 amino acids long. The sample in question was CD4+ or CD8+ T cells sorted from blood, obtained in a trial of the OX40 agonist ivuxolimab. The receptor comes from an adult with an advanced solid tumor such as melanoma, head and neck, liver or kidney cancer. The chain recombines TRBV29-1 with TRBJ1-2; 8 bases are a match to TRBD1. The CDR3 reads CSVMTGANYGYTF. CDR3 bases: TGCAGCGTGATGACAGGGGCGAACTATGGCTACACCTTC.